The 24 T cell receptor beta chains below were found in one sample sequenced in a study of T cell responses to AZD1222 COVID-19 vaccine. TCRdb keeps only in-frame clones here, not all; method: immunoSEQ multiplex PCR. The table lists tens of thousands of clones, 88% of them singletons. The source material was peripheral blood, sampled 28 days after the second dose of the MenACWY control vaccine. These receptors originate from an adult who received the MenACWY meningococcal vaccine as a control.

J is TRBJ2-5 and V is TRBV19; 11 bases agree with TRBD2. This CDR3 spans 15 amino acids. Looked up from germline, CDR1 is LNHDA and CDR2 is SQIVND (reference sequence). V shed 7 bases and J 3 bases; nucleotides not matched to a gene: 7. The chain's CDR3 is CASNAGTSGKETQYF. CDR3 nucleotides: TGTGCCAGTAATGCCGGGACTAGCGGAAAAGAGACCCAGTACTTC.

The chain uses TRBV28 and TRBJ1-5; possibly TRBD1 for D (6 bases). The V gene lost 3 bases and the J gene lost 6 bases, with 18 bases spanning the gap. Germline CDR1 reads MDHEN; CDR2 reads SYDVKM. The CDR3 has 16 amino acids. The DNA of the CDR3 is TGTGCCAGCAGTTTCGTGAAACAGGGCTCTCTTCAGCCCCAGCATTTT. It codes for CASSFVKQGSLQPQHF.

The chain combines TRBV5-1 with TRBJ2-3; TRBD1 might be the D (5 bases). The CDR3 length is 15 residues. The V end lost 2 bases, the J end lost 3 bases, and 13 bases lay between the germline ends. In germline, CDR1 is SGHRS, CDR2 YFSETQ. The CDR3 region is CASSLAVDRTDTQYF. For the CDR3, the DNA is TGCGCCAGCAGCTTAGCCGTCGACAGAACAGATACGCAGTATTTT.

The genes are TRBV7-2 and TRBJ1-5, with 7 positions matching TRBD1. Losses at the gene ends were 5 bases for V and 6 bases for J; bases not matched to a gene: 4. CDR1 SGHTA and CDR2 FQGNSA come from the germline V gene. This CDR3 spans 13 amino acids. The CDR3 region has the DNA TGTGCCAGCAGCGCTTCAGGGGGTCAGCCCCAGCATTTT. Its protein product is CASSASGGQPQHF.

Only a few counts were recorded for this clone. The chain carries TRBV3-1 (or the pseudogene TRBV3-2) and TRBJ1-2, with 7 bases that match TRBD1. CDR1 is LGHDT, CDR2 YNNKEL, per germline (reference sequence). The CDR3 sequence is 17 residues long. The V gene end was trimmed by 0 bases and the J gene end by 2 bases; junction bases not matched to a gene: 9. In DNA, the CDR3 is TGTGCCAGCAGCCAAGATCGAAGACAGGGAAGGAACTATGGCTACACCTTC. Its translation: CASSQDRRQGRNYGYTF.

In DNA, the CDR3 is TGTGCCAGTAGTATGTCCGAGAACTCCTACGAGCAGTACTTC. It codes for CASSMSENSYEQYF. The genes are TRBV19 and TRBJ2-7; no definite D call. The CDR3 runs to 14 residues. V shed 3 bases and J shed 0 bases, with 9 bases lying between them. Germline loops: CDR1 LNHDA, CDR2 SQIVND (reference sequence).

The V and J genes are TRBV29-1 and TRBJ2-3, with D perhaps matching TRBD2 (6 bases). Trimming took off 4 bases at V and 3 bases at J, with 20 bases between the two ends. There are 16 residues in the CDR3. Germline CDR1 is SQVTM and CDR2 is ANQGSEA. CDR3 protein: CSVAGEAAAETDTQYF. CDR3 in DNA: TGCAGCGTTGCGGGAGAGGCGGCAGCTGAAACAGATACGCAGTATTTT.

This chain connects TRBV4-1 to TRBJ2-1; TRBD1 matches at 9 bases. Unmatched junction bases numbered 11, after V lost 2 bases and J lost 6 bases. The CDR3 loop spans 17 amino acids. Germline V CDR1 and CDR2: MGHRA, YSYEKL. The CDR3 nucleotides read TGCGCCAGCAGCCAACTAATCGGGACAGGGAGGCGCAATGAGCAGTTCTTC. It codes for CASSQLIGTGRRNEQFF.

The chain employs TRBV7-9 and TRBJ1-1; TRBD1 might be the D (5 bases). Germline assignment: CDR1 SEHNR and CDR2 FQNEAQ (reference sequence). Trimming shortened V by 2 bases and J by 10 bases, and 14 bases separated the two germline ends. The CDR3 spans 13 residues. CDR3 sequence reads: CASSLRGDGGAFF. Here the CDR3 DNA reads TGTGCCAGCAGCTTACGGGGGGACGGTGGAGCTTTCTTT. Using reference TRBV7-9 and TRBJ1-1 for the parts outside the CDR3, the full variable domain is DTGVSQNPRHKITKRGQNVTFRCDPISEHNRLYWYRQTLGQGPEFLTYFQNEAQLEKSRLLSDRFSAERPKGSFSTLEIQRTEQGDSAMYLCASSLRGDGGAFFGQGTRLTVV.

V gene TRBV23-1 combines with J gene TRBJ1-1; D is possibly TRBD1 (6 bases). TRBV23-1 is marked as an open reading frame, function uncertain. The CDR3 runs 16 residues. V shed 2 bases and J shed 1 base, with 14 bases lying between them. The CDR3 spells CASSQNPTGTNTEAFF. The CDR3 nucleotides read TGCGCCAGCAGTCAAAACCCCACAGGGACGAACACTGAAGCTTTCTTT.

The J gene is TRBJ1-4, the V gene TRBV10-3, with D perhaps TRBD1 (5 bases). The CDR3 contains 11 residues. Trimming took 6 bases from V and 13 from J, leaving 12 bases between them. The germline CDR1 and CDR2 sequences are ENHRY and SYGVKD. CDR3 sequence (DNA): TGTGCCATCAGCCCACAGGAGACACTGTTTTTT. It is translated as CAISPQETLFF.

The chain is built from TRBV9 and TRBJ2-3; 10 nucleotides align to TRBD2. J lost 3 bases, V lost 3 bases, and 7 bases had no gene match. From germline, CDR1 is SGDLS and CDR2 YYNGEE. This CDR3 has 16 residues. Written as DNA, the CDR3 is TGTGCCAGCAGCGCTCAAGCGGGGGGGGTGACAGATACGCAGTATTTT. Protein product: CASSAQAGGVTDTQYF.

The chain links TRBV10-3 to TRBJ1-5, with D hard to call. The germline gives CDR1 ENHRY, CDR2 SYGVKD. V gave up 2 bases and J gave up 9 bases, with 14 bases separating them. The CDR3 runs 14 residues. The CDR3 bases are TGTGCCATCAGTGAGATGGACCCGCGGCGGCCCCAGCATTTT. Its protein product is CAISEMDPRRPQHF.

The chain couples TRBV7-2 to TRBJ2-3; the D gene could be TRBD1 or TRBD2 (5 bases each). Between the trimmed V and J ends, which lost 1 base and 4 bases, there was a span of 18 bases. The CDR3 covers 17 residues. CDR1 and CDR2 (germline): SGHTA, FQGNSA. In nucleotides, the CDR3 is TGTGCCAGCAGCTTAGGGGTCGGTTCGTGGGGGTCAGATACGCAGTATTTT. This translates into CASSLGVGSWGSDTQYF. Using reference TRBV7-2 and TRBJ2-3 for the parts outside the CDR3, the full variable domain is GAGVSQSPSNKVTEKGKDVELRCDPISGHTALYWYRQSLGQGLEFLIYFQGNSAPDKSGLPSDRFSAERTGGSVSTLTIQRTQQEDSAVYLCASSLGVGSWGSDTQYFGPGTRLTVL.

About this clone: A junction end diverges from the germline sequence, so it may reflect a read error. The rearrangement links TRBV7-2 to TRBJ1-6; TRBD1 might be the D (5 bases). Germline V lookup: CDR1 SGHTA, CDR2 FQGNSA. The CDR3 sequence is 13 residues long. CDR3 nucleotides: TGTGTCAGCGGAGGGGATCCCAATTCACCCCTCCACTTT. It specifies CVSGGDPNSPLHF.

V gene TRBV29-1 combines with J gene TRBJ1-1; 7 nucleotides match TRBD1. The CDR3 contains 14 residues. CDR1 is SQVTM and CDR2 is ANQGSEA in the germline V gene. V was clipped by 2 bases and J by 3 bases; unmatched bases: 6. The DNA of the CDR3 is TGCAGCGTTGAAAAGGGGGCGGGCGACACTGAAGCTTTCTTT. The encoded protein is CSVEKGAGDTEAFF.

The CDR3 DNA reads TGTGCCTGGGCTTTAGGGACCTACGAGCAGTACTTC. Its translation: CAWALGTYEQYF. The chain couples TRBV30 to TRBJ2-7; D is ambiguous. The CDR3 is made up of 12 amino acids. The germline V gene has CDR1 GTSNPN and CDR2 SVGIG (reference sequence). Trimming cost V 5 bases and J 2 bases, with 10 bases left between them.

This clone was picked up a small number of times. The V call is TRBV6-1, the J call TRBJ2-5; a weak D match, TRBD1 (6 bases). Germline values: CDR1 MNHNS, CDR2 SASEGT. The CDR3 has 16 residues. V lost 3 bases to trimming and J lost 1 base, with 15 bases between them. CDR3: CASSDHRTALQETQYF. The CDR3 DNA is TGTGCCAGCAGTGACCATCGGACAGCACTCCAAGAGACCCAGTACTTC.

The gene calls are TRBV9 and TRBJ2-6, with D possibly TRBD2 on 7 matching bases. This CDR3 comprises 21 residues. Trimming took off 0 bases at V and 1 base at J, with 23 bases between the two ends. The germline gives CDR1 SGDLS, CDR2 YYNGEE. Written as DNA, the CDR3 is TGTGCCAGCAGCGTAGCTCTAGGGGGAGGGCAGCGATTTTCTGGGGCCAACGTCCTGACTTTC. It is translated as CASSVALGGGQRFSGANVLTF.

V usage is TRBV25-1 and J usage is TRBJ1-4; 8 bases line up with TRBD1. Germline V lookup: CDR1 MGHDK, CDR2 SYGVNS. V shed 8 bases, J shed 8 bases, and the junction held 10 bases outside the gene matches. The CDR3 contains 14 residues. CDR3 bases: TGTGCCAGCTCCAAAGGACAGGGTGTCGAAAAACTGTTTTTT. It specifies CASSKGQGVEKLFF.

This clone occurred a few times. The chain recombines TRBV29-1 with TRBJ1-1; 11 bases fit TRBD1. Germline loops: CDR1 SQVTM, CDR2 ANQGSEA. The CDR3 is made up of 12 amino acids. V shed 4 bases and J 5 bases; nucleotides not matched to a gene: 0. The CDR3 spells CSVGDRGTEAFF. In DNA form, the CDR3 reads TGCAGCGTTGGGGACAGGGGGACTGAAGCTTTCTTT. The full variable domain, its missing parts supplied by reference TRBV29-1 and TRBJ1-1, is SAVISQKPSRDICQRGTSLTIQCQVDSQVTMMFWYRQQPGQSLTLIATANQGSEATYESGFVIDKFPISRPNLTFSTLTVSNMSPEDSSIYLCSVGDRGTEAFFGQGTRLTVV.

The CDR3 sequence: CASSLWGRTENLQTQYF. CDR3 nucleotide sequence: TGTGCCAGCAGCTTATGGGGCAGGACAGAGAACTTACAGACCCAGTACTTC. This sequence joins TRBV7-2 and TRBJ2-5, with a tentative D call TRBD1 (6 bases). This CDR3 is built from 17 residues. The germline gives CDR1 SGHTA, CDR2 FQGNSA. Trimming shortened V by 2 bases and J by 6 bases, and 22 bases separated the two germline ends.

The chain uses TRBV7-2 and TRBJ2-4; 11 bases match TRBD2. Germline-derived CDR1 and CDR2 are SGHTA and FQGNSA. The CDR3 spans 17 residues. Losses at the gene ends were 5 bases for V and 7 bases for J; bases not matched to a gene: 13. CDR3 loop: CASSPDLAGGRRNIQYF. The CDR3 coding sequence is TGTGCCAGCAGCCCCGACCTAGCGGGAGGACGGCGTAACATTCAGTACTTC.

In DNA, the CDR3 is TGTGCCAGCAGCTTGGCCCTCGGGGGTAATGGAAACACCATATATTTT. It yields the protein CASSLALGGNGNTIYF. V is TRBV5-6 and J is TRBJ1-3, with a possible D match to TRBD1 (5 bases). CDR1 is SGHDT, CDR2 YYEEEE, per germline. V lost 0 bases, J lost 3 bases, and 13 bases lay in between. The CDR3 spans 16 residues.